Following are 11 T cell receptor beta chains from one sample sequenced in a study of cytomegalovirus exposure and HLA in healthy donors. 13 Jbeta primers and 60 Vbeta primers were used for the PCR. Measured with immunoSEQ multiplex PCR; TCRdb has only the in-frame clones, and not every one. Found here are more than 80,000 clones, more than 70% of them singletons; the top ten hold over 2%. Sequenced sample: PBMCs. These receptors came from a man between 35 and 55 years old in good health and CMV-seronegative.

This clone turned up a few times. The chain has TRBV5-8 and TRBJ1-1, with a tentative D call TRBD1 (5 bases). This CDR3 is 13 amino acids long. Germline assignment: CDR1 SGHTS and CDR2 YDEGEE. V was trimmed by 5 bases and J by 1 base, leaving 9 bases between them. The CDR3, as DNA: TGTGCCAGCAGGTCTAGGGGGAACACTGAAGCTTTCTTT. As protein: CASRSRGNTEAFF.

The chain is built from TRBV29-1 and TRBJ2-7; a weak D match, TRBD1 (5 bases). CDR1 and CDR2 from the germline V gene are SQVTM and ANQGSEA. V was cut by 6 bases and J by 3 bases, with 18 bases left in between. CDR3 length: 14 residues. CDR3: CSVTLGVAVYEQYF. The CDR3 DNA is TGCAGCGTCACCCTAGGGGTGGCGGTCTACGAGCAGTACTTC.

This chain uses TRBV28 with TRBJ1-5, with 10 bases matching TRBD1. The V segment lost 3 bases and the J segment 6 bases; nucleotides outside the gene matches: 14. Germline CDR1 is MDHEN and CDR2 is SYDVKM. The CDR3 extends over 18 amino acids. CDR3 DNA sequence: TGTGCCAGCAGTTTTTCCCCACCTCCGACAGGGGGCGGTCAGCCCCAGCATTTT. Its protein product is CASSFSPPPTGGGQPQHF. The full variable domain, rest sourced from reference TRBV28 and TRBJ1-5, is DVKVTQSSRYLVKRTGEKVFLECVQDMDHENMFWYRQDPGLGLRLIYFSYDVKMKEKGDIPEGYSVSREKKERFSLILESASTNQTSMYLCASSFSPPPTGGGQPQHFGDGTRLSIL.

This chain connects TRBV2 to TRBJ2-2; 7 bases map to TRBD1. Germline loops: CDR1 SNHLY, CDR2 FYNNEI. This CDR3 region has 14 residues. Losses at the gene ends were 7 bases for V and 4 bases for J; bases not matched to a gene: 6. DNA of the CDR3: TGTGCCAGCACTTCACAGGGGATCACCGGGGAGCTGTTTTTT. It encodes CASTSQGITGELFF.

The chain couples TRBV14 to TRBJ1-4; 10 nucleotides align to TRBD1. This CDR3 is built from 16 residues. The V segment lost 4 bases and the J segment 7 bases; nucleotides outside the gene matches: 9. CDR1 SGHDN and CDR2 FVKESK come from the germline V gene. CDR3: CASSPGTGDGGEKLFF. CDR3 bases: TGTGCCAGCAGCCCGGGGACAGGGGACGGGGGTGAAAAACTGTTTTTT. Full variable domain (rest looked up from reference TRBV14 and TRBJ1-4): EAGVTQFPSHSVIEKGQTVTLRCDPISGHDNLYWYRRVMGKEIKFLLHFVKESKQDESGMPNNRFLAERTGGTYSTLKVQPAELEDSGVYFCASSPGTGDGGEKLFFGSGTQLSVL.

V usage is TRBV5-1 and J usage is TRBJ2-7, with 7 bases fitting TRBD2. The J segment lost 0 bases and the V segment lost 4 bases, leaving 4 bases of the junction unmatched. Germline values: CDR1 SGHRS, CDR2 YFSETQ. The CDR3 spans 14 residues. The CDR3 sequence: CASSRGGPSYEQYF. The CDR3 DNA reads as TGCGCCAGCAGCCGCGGGGGACCCTCCTACGAGCAGTACTTC.

Notes on this clone: An end of the junction differs from the germline gene, which may be a read error. The chain combines TRBV4-1 with TRBJ2-5; D gene uncertain. The CDR3 is made up of 15 amino acids. Germline CDR1 MGHRA, CDR2 YSYEKL. DNA of the CDR3: TGTGCCAGCAGCCAAGATCGTAGCTTCCCAGAGACCCAGTACTTC. Its protein is CASSQDRSFPETQYF.

The chain links TRBV4-2 to TRBJ2-7; the D is unclear. The CDR3 runs to 13 residues. CDR1 is LGHNA, CDR2 YNFKEQ, per germline. V dropped 0 bases and J dropped 3 bases, with 6 bases sitting between them. The CDR3 DNA follows: TGTGCCAGCAGCCAAGACACTTTCTACGAGCAGTACTTC. Translated: CASSQDTFYEQYF.

The genes are TRBV6-1 and TRBJ2-5; D is ambiguous. Per germline, CDR1 MNHNS and CDR2 SASEGT. Trimming pared 8 bases from V and 5 bases from J, leaving 9 bases between. This CDR3 contains 11 residues. In DNA form, the CDR3 reads TGTGCCAGCGTGGGCAGCGAGACCCAGTACTTC. It translates to CASVGSETQYF.

V usage is TRBV6-1 and J usage is TRBJ1-6; 7 bases agree with TRBD1. The CDR3 sequence is 14 residues long. V shed 6 bases, J shed 8 bases, and the junction held 7 bases outside the gene matches. Germline CDR1 MNHNS, CDR2 SASEGT. The CDR3 spells CASSTGVGDSPLHF. The CDR3 DNA reads as TGTGCCAGCAGCACAGGGGTGGGCGATTCACCCCTCCACTTT.

The chain employs TRBV6-5 and TRBJ1-6, with a possible D match to TRBD1 (5 bases). CDR1 is MNHEY and CDR2 is SVGAGI in the germline V gene. Trimming stripped 7 bases from V and 6 bases from J, with 13 bases between. This CDR3 is 14 amino acids long. The CDR3 reads CASTVSGLNSPLHF. The CDR3 DNA reads as TGTGCCAGCACTGTGTCAGGGCTTAATTCACCCCTCCACTTT.